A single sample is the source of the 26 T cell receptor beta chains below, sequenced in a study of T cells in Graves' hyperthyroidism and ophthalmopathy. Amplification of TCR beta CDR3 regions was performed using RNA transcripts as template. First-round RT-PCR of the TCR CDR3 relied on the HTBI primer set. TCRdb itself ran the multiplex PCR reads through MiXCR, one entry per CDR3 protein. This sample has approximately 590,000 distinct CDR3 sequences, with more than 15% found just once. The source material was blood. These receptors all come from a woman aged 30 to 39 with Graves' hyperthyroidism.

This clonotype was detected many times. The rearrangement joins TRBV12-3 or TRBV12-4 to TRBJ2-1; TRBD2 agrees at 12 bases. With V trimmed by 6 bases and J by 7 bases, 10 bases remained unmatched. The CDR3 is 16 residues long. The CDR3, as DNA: TGTGCCAGCAGGGAAGCTAGCGGGAGGGCCCGTAATGAGCAGTTCTTC. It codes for CASREASGRARNEQFF.

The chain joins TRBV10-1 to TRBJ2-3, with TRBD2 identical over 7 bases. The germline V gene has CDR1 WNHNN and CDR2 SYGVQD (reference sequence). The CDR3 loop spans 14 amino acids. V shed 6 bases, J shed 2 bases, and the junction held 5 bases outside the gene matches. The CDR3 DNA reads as TGCGCCAGCAGCGCCGGGACTAACACAGATACGCAGTATTTT. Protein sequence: CASSAGTNTDTQYF.

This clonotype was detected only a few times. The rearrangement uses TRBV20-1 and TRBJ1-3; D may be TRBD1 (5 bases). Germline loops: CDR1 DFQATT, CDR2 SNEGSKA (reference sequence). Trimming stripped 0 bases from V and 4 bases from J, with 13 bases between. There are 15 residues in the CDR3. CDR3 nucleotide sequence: TGCAGTGCTAGAGATTATGGGGGATCCGGAAACACCATATATTTT. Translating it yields CSARDYGGSGNTIYF.

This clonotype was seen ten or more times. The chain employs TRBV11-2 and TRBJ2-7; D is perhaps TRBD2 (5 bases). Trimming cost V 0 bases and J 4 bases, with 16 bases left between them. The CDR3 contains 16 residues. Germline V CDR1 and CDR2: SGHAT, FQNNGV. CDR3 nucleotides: TGTGCCAGCAGCTTAGATCACGGGGTGATGTTGTACGAGCAGTACTTC. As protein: CASSLDHGVMLYEQYF.

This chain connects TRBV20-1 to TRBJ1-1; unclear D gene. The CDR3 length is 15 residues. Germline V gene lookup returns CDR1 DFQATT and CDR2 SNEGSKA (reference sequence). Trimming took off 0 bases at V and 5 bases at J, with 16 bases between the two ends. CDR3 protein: CSARDKALRGTEAFF. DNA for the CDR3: TGCAGTGCTAGAGATAAGGCCCTCAGAGGGACTGAAGCTTTCTTT.

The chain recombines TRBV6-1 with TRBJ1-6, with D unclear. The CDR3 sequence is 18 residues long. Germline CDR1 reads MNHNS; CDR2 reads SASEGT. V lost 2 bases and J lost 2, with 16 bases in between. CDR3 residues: CASSESAARKTYNSPLHF. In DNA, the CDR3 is TGTGCCAGCAGTGAATCGGCCGCCCGAAAGACCTATAATTCACCCCTCCACTTT.

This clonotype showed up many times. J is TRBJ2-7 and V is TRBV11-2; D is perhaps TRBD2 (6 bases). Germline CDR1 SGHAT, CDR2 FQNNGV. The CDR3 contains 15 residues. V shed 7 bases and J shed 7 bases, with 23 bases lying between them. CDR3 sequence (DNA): TGTGCCAGCACCCTGGGCTTAGGAGGGATCCGGGAGCAGTACTTC. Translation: CASTLGLGGIREQYF.

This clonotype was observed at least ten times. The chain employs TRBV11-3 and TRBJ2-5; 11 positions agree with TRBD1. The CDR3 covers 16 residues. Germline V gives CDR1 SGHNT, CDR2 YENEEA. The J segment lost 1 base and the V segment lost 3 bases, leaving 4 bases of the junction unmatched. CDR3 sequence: CASSFGQGASQETQYF. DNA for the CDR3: TGTGCCAGCAGCTTCGGACAGGGGGCATCCCAAGAGACCCAGTACTTC.

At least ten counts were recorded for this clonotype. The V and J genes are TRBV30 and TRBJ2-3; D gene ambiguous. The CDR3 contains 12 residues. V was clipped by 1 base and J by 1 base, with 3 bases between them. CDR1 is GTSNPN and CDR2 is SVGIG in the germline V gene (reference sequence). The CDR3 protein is CAWSGGTDTQYF. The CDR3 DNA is TGTGCCTGGAGTGGAGGCACAGATACGCAGTATTTT. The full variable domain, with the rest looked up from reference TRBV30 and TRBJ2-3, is SQTIHQWPATLVQPVGSPLSLECTVEGTSNPNLYWYRQAAGRGLQLLFYSVGIGQISSEVPQNLSASRPQDRQFILSSKKLLLSDSGFYLCAWSGGTDTQYFGPGTRLTVL.

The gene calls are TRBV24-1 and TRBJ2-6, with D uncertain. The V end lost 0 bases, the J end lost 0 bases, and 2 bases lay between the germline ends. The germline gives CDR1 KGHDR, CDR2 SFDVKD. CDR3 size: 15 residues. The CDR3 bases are TGTGCCACCAGTGATTTGAGCTCTGGGGCCAACGTCCTGACTTTC. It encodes CATSDLSSGANVLTF.

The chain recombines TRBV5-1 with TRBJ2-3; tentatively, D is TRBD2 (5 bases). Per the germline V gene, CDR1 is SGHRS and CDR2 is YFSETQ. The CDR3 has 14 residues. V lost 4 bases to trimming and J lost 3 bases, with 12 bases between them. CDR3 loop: CASSKARETDTQYF. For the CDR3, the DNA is TGCGCCAGCAGCAAGGCGAGGGAGACAGATACGCAGTATTTT.

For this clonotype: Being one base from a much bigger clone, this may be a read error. CDR3 bases: TGCGCCAGCAGCACCGGACAGGGAGGCCATGGCTACACCTTC. Encoded protein: CASSTGQGGHGYTF. The chain links TRBV5-1 to TRBJ1-2; the match to TRBD1 covers 8 bases. The CDR3 length is 14 residues. From germline, CDR1 is SGHRS and CDR2 YFSETQ. Trimming at V came to 4 bases and at J to 6 bases, leaving 8 bases not matched to a gene.

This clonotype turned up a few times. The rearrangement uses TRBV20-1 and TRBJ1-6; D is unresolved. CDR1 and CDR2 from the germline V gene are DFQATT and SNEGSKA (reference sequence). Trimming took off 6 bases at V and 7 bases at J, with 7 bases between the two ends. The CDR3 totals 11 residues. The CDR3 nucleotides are TGCAGTGCCGGACCCAATTCACCCCTCCACTTT. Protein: CSAGPNSPLHF.

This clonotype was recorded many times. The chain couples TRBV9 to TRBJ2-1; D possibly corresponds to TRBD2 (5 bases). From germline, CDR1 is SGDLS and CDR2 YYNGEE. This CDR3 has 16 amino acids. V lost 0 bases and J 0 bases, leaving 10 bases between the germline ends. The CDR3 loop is CASSVASTSSYNEQFF. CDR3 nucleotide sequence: TGTGCCAGCAGCGTAGCCAGCACTAGCTCCTACAATGAGCAGTTCTTC.

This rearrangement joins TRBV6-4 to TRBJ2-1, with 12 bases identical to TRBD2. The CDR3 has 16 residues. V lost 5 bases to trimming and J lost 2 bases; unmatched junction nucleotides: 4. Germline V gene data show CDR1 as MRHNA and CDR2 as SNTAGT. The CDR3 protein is CASSKTSGSPYNEQFF. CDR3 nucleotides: TGTGCCAGCAGTAAGACTAGCGGGAGTCCCTACAATGAGCAGTTCTTC.

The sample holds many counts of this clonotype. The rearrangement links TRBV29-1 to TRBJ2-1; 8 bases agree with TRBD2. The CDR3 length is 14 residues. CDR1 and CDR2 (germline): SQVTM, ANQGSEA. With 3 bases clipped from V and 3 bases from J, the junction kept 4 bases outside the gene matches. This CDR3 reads CSVEAAGVYNEQFF. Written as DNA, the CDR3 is TGCAGCGTTGAGGCAGCGGGAGTCTACAATGAGCAGTTCTTC.

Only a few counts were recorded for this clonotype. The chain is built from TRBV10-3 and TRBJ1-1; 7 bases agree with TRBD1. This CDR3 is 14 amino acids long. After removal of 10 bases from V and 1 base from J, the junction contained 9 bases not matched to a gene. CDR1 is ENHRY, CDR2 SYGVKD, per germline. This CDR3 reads CATRRDSSNTEAFF. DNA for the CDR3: TGTGCCACCCGGCGGGACAGTTCGAACACTGAAGCTTTCTTT.

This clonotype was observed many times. The CDR3 loop is CASSQAVKETQYF. In nucleotides, the CDR3 is TGCGCCAGCAGCCAAGCAGTGAAAGAGACCCAGTACTTC. The rearrangement links TRBV4-1 to TRBJ2-5, with D unclear. CDR3 length equals 13 residues. Germline V gene sequence: CDR1 MGHRA, CDR2 YSYEKL. Trimming took off 1 base at V and 3 bases at J, with 6 bases between the two ends.

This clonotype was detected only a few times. CDR3 sequence: CASSFTRGGNEKLFF. The CDR3 DNA follows: TGTGCCAGCAGTTTTACGCGGGGGGGTAATGAAAAACTGTTTTTT. This rearrangement joins TRBV28 to TRBJ1-4; weak D call: TRBD1 (5 bases). The germline V gene has CDR1 MDHEN and CDR2 SYDVKM. V was pared by 3 bases and J by 4 bases, with 12 bases between. There are 15 residues in the CDR3.

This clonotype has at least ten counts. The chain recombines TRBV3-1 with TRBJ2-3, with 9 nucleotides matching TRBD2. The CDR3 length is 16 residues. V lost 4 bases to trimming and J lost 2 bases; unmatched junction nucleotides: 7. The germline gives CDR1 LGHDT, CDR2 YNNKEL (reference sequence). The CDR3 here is CASSPRAGGITDTQYF. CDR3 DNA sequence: TGTGCCAGCAGCCCGCGGGCGGGAGGGATCACAGATACGCAGTATTTT.

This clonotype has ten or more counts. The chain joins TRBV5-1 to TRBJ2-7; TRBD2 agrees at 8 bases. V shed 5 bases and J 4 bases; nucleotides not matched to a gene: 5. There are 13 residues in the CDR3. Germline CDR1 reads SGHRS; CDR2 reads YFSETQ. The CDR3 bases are TGCGCCAGCAGGCGGGAGGATGTGTACGAGCAGTACTTC. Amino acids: CASRREDVYEQYF.

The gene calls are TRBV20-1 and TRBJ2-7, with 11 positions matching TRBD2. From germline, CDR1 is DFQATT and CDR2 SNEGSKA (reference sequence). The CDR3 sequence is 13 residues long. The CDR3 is CSGTSGRTYEQYF. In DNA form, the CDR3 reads TGCAGCGGAACTAGCGGGAGAACATACGAGCAGTACTTC.

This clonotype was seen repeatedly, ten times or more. DNA for the CDR3: TGCAGTGCTAGAGATTCTAGCGGGCCCTACGAGCAGTACTTC. As protein: CSARDSSGPYEQYF. The chain is built from TRBV20-1 and TRBJ2-7, with 8 bases matching TRBD2. Germline CDR1 and CDR2: DFQATT and SNEGSKA (reference sequence). The CDR3 runs 14 residues. Trimming removed 0 bases from V and 2 bases from J; junction bases left unmatched: 3.

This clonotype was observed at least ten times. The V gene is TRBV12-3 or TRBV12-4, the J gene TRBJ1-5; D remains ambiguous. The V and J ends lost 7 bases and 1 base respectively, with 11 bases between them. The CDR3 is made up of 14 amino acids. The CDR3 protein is CASTVQNSNQPQHF. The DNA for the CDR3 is TGTGCCAGCACTGTGCAGAACAGCAATCAGCCCCAGCATTTT.

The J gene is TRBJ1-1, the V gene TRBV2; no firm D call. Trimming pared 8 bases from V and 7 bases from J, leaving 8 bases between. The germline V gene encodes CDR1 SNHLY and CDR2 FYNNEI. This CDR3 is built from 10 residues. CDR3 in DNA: TGTGCCAGCCAGCATATTGAAGCTTTCTTT. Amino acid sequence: CASQHIEAFF.

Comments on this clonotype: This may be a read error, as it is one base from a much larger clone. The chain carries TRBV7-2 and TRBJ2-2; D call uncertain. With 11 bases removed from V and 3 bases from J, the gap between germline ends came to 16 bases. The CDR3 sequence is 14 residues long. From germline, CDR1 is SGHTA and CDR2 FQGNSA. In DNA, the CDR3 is TGTGCCGGCCGCTTCCAGGCGGACACCGGGGAGCTGTTTTTT. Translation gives CAGRFQADTGELFF.